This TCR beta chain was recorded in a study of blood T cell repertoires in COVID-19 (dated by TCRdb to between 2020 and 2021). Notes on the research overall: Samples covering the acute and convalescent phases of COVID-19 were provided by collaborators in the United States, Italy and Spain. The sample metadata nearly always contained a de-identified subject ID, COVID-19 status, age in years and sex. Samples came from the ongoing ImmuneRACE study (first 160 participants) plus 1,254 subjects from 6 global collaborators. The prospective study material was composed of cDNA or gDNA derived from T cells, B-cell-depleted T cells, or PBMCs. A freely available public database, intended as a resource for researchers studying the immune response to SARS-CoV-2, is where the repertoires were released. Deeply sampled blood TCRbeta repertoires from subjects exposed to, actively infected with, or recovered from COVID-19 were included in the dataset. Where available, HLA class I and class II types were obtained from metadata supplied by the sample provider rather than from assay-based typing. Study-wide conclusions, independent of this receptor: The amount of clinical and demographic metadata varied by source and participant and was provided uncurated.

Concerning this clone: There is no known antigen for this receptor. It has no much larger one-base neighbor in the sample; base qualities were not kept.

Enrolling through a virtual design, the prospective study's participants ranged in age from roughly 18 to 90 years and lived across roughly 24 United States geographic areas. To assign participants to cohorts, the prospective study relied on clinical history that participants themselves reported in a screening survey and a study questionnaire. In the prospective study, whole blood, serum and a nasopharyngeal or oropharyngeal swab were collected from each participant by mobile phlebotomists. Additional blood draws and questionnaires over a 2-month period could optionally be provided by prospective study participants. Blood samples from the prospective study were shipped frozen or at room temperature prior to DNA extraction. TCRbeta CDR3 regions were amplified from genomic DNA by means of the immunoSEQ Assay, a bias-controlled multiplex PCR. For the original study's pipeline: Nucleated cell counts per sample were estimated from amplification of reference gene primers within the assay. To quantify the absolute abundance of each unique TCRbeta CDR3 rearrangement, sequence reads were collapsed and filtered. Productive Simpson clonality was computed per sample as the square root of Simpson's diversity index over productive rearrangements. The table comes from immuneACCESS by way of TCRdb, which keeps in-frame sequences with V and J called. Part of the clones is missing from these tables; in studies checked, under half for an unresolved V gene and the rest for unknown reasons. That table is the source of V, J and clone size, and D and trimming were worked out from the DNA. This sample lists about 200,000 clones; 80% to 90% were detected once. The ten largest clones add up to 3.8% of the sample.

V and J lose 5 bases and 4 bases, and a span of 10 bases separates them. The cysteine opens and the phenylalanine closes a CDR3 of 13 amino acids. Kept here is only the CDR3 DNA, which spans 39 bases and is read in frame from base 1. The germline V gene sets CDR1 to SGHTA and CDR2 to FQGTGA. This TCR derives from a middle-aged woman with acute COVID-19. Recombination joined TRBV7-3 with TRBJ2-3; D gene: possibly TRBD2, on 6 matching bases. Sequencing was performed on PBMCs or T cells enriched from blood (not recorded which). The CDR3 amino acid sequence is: CASSVTSADTQYF. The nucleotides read TGTGCCAGCAGCGTGACTAGTGCAGATACGCAGTATTTT.